Described below is a single T cell receptor beta chain sequence and its context. Its target is not known. This entry comes from a study of radiotherapy plus CTLA-4 blockade in lung cancer. Study-wide background: Across the patients, objective responses occurred in approximately 19%, and disease control in 30% to 35%. Study-level points and caveats: Among reported predictors of response, early blood T cell clone dynamics with interferon-beta performed best. Expansion in blood of tumor-derived TCR clones was seen after radiotherapy plus ipilimumab.

The germline V gene has CDR1 SNHLY and CDR2 FYNNEI. Germline trimming cut 6 bases from V and 2 bases from J; bases unmatched to any gene: 1. The length of the CDR3 is 14 residues. Sequenced by immunoSEQ multiplex PCR; TCRdb stores in-frame clones only, minus some. The table records over 30,000 clones, less than 75% of them present only once. The chain recombines TRBV2 with TRBJ2-2, with 9 bases aligning to TRBD2. The material was peripheral blood, obtained from a patient treated with radiotherapy plus ipilimumab. The sequence came from a human donor with non-small cell lung cancer whose response to radiotherapy plus ipilimumab could not be evaluated. CDR3 region: CASRGLANTGELFF. For the CDR3, the DNA is TGTGCCAGCAGGGGACTAGCCAACACCGGGGAGCTGTTTTTT.